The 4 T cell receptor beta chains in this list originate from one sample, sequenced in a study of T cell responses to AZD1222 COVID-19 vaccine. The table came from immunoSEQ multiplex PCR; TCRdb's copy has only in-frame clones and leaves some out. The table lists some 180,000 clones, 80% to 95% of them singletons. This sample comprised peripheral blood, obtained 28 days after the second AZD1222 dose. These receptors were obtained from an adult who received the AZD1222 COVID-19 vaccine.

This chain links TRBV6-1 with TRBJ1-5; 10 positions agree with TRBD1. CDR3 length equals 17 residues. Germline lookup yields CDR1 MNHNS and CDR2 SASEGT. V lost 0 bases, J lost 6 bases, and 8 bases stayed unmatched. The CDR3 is CASSEARGTGVFQPQHF. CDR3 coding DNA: TGTGCCAGCAGTGAAGCGCGCGGGACAGGGGTGTTTCAGCCCCAGCATTTT.

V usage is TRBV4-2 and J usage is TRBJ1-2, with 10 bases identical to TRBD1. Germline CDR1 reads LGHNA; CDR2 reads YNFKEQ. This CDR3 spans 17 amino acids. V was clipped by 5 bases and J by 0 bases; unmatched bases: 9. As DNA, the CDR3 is TGTGCCAGCAGCAAAGGGACAGGGGTCCGAGCTAACTATGGCTACACCTTC. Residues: CASSKGTGVRANYGYTF.

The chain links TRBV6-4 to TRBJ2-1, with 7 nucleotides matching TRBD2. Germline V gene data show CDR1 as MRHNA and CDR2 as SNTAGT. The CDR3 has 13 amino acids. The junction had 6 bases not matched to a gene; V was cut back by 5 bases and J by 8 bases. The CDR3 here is CASSRTSFDEQFF. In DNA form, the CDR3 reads TGTGCCAGCAGTCGGACTAGTTTCGATGAGCAGTTCTTC.

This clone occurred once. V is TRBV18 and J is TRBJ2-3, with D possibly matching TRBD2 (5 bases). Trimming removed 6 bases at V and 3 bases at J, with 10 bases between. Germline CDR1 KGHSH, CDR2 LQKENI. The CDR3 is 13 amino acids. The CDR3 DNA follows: TGTGCCAGCTCTCGCACTAGTACAGATACGCAGTATTTT. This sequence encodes CASSRTSTDTQYF.